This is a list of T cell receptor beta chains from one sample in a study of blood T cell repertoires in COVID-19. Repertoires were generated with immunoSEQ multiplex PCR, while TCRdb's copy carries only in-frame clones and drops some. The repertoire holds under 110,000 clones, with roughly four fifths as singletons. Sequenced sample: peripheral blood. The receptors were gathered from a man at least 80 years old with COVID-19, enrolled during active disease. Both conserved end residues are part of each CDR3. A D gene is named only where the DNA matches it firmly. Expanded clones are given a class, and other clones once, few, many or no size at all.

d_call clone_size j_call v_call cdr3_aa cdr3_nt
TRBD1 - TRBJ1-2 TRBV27 CASRQQGAVAGYTF TGTGCCAGCAGGCAGCAGGGGGCGGTAGCTGGCTACACCTTC
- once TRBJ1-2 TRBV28 CASRQPSGYGYTF TGTGCCAGCCGGCAGCCTTCGGGGTATGGCTACACCTTC
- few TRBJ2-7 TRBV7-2 CASSLGQGFEQYF TGTGCCAGCAGCTTAGGTCAGGGGTTCGAGCAGTACTTC
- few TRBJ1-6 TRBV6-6 CASSHAWGGVGNSPLHF TGTGCCAGCAGTCACGCCTGGGGCGGGGTCGGTAATTCACCCCTCCACTTT
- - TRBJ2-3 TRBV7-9 CASSPTRGNTDTQYF TGTGCCAGCAGCCCAACTCGCGGTAACACAGATACGCAGTATTTT
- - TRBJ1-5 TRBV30 CAWRPGGYNQPQHF TGTGCCTGGAGACCGGGGGGGTATAATCAGCCCCAGCATTTT
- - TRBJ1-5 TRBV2 CASSETEYSNQPQHF TGTGCCAGCAGTGAGACAGAGTATAGCAATCAGCCCCAGCATTTT
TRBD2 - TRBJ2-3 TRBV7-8 CASSFWTSKADTQYF TGTGCCAGCAGCTTCTGGACTAGCAAGGCAGATACGCAGTATTTT
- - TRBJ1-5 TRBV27 CASSLQANSNQPQHF TGTGCCAGCAGTCTTCAGGCGAACTCCAATCAGCCCCAGCATTTT
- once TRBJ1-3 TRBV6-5 CASSYSAGTVRNTIYF TGTGCCAGCAGTTACTCAGCCGGGACTGTTAGAAACACCATATATTTT
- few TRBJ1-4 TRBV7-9 CASSAAFQGQNEKLFF TGTGCCAGCAGCGCCGCGTTCCAGGGTCAAAATGAAAAACTGTTTTTT
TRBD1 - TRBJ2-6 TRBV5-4 CASSSRTGPGANVLTF TGTGCCAGCAGCTCCCGGACAGGGCCTGGGGCCAACGTCCTGACTTTC
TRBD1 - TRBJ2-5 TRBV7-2 CASSRDRGEETQYF TGTGCCAGCAGCCGGGACAGGGGAGAGGAGACCCAGTACTTC
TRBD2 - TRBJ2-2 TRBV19 CASSIVASGRNGELFF TGTGCCAGTAGTATTGTGGCTAGCGGGAGAAACGGGGAGCTGTTTTTT
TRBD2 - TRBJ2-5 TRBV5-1 CASSLRREGLETQYF TGCGCCAGCAGCTTGCGGCGGGAGGGCCTTGAGACCCAGTACTTC
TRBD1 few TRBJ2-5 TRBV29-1 CSVYRGQETQYF TGCAGCGTTTACAGGGGGCAAGAGACCCAGTACTTC
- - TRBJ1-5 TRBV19 CASSPFNTGTRSNQPQHF TGTGCCAGTAGCCCTTTCAATACCGGGACAAGGAGCAATCAGCCCCAGCATTTT
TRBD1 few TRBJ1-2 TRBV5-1 CASSLAAGGRIGHNYGYTF TGCGCCAGCAGCTTGGCCGCAGGGGGCAGGATCGGTCATAACTATGGCTACACCTTC
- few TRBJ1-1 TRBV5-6 CASSIQGYTEAFF TGTGCCAGCAGCATCCAGGGGTACACTGAAGCTTTCTTT
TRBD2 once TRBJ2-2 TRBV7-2 CASSLRQRESTGELFF TGTGCCAGCAGCCTTCGACAGCGGGAGAGCACCGGGGAGCTGTTTTTT
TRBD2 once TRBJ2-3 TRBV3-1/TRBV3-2 CASSQDTWEWRGTDTQYF TGTGCCAGCAGCCAAGATACGTGGGAGTGGCGGGGGACAGATACGCAGTATTTT
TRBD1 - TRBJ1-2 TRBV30 CAWSFPGQRKNYGYTF TGTGCCTGGAGTTTCCCGGGACAGAGAAAAAACTATGGCTACACCTTC
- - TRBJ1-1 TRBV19 CAGRLEQQNTEAFF TGTGCCGGGAGGCTAGAACAGCAGAACACTGAAGCTTTCTTT
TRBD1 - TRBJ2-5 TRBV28 CASSKTGQGLSETQYF TGTGCCAGCAGTAAAACGGGACAGGGATTATCAGAGACCCAGTACTTC
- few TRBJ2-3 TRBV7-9 CASSSVTDTQYF TGTGCCAGCAGCTCCGTCACAGATACGCAGTATTTT
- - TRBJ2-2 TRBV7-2 CASSLVGGGELFF TGTGCCAGCAGCTTAGTCGGCGGCGGGGAGCTGTTTTTT
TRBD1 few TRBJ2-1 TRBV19 CASSPGGQGAWEQFF TGTGCCAGTAGCCCTGGGGGACAGGGGGCCTGGGAGCAGTTCTTC
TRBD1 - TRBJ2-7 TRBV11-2 CASSLGTGGGYEQYF TGTGCCAGCAGCTTAGGAACAGGGGGCGGGTACGAGCAGTACTTC
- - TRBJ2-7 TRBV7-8 CASSLETPGASYEQYF TGTGCCAGCAGCTTAGAAACTCCAGGGGCTTCCTACGAGCAGTACTTC
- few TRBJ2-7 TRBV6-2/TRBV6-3 CASSFELGLGHYEQYF TGTGCCAGCAGTTTCGAACTGGGACTCGGGCATTACGAGCAGTACTTC
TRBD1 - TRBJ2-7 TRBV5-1 CASRLLQGSSYEQYF TGCGCCAGCAGACTCCTACAGGGGAGCTCCTACGAGCAGTACTTC
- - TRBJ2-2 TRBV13 CASTPRISSNTGELFF TGTGCCAGCACCCCAAGAATCTCTAGCAACACCGGGGAGCTGTTTTTT
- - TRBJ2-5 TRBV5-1 CASSMTTAQETQYF TGCGCCAGCAGCATGACCACAGCCCAAGAGACCCAGTACTTC
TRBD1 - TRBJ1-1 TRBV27 CASSLSAGGNAEAFF TGTGCCAGCAGTTTATCCGCAGGGGGTAACGCTGAAGCTTTCTTT
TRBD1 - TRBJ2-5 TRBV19 CASSIFTSRDRGLSETQYF TGTGCCAGTAGTATTTTTACCTCCCGGGACAGGGGTTTAAGCGAGACCCAGTACTTC
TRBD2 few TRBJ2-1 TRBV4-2 CASSQVRAGTTSGNEQFF TGTGCCAGCAGCCAAGTAAGAGCTGGGACTACTTCGGGCAATGAGCAGTTCTTC
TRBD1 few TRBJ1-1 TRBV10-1 CASIGQGRWLTEAFF TGCGCCAGCATAGGACAGGGTCGGTGGTTGACTGAAGCTTTCTTT
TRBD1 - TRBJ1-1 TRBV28 CASISQGAEGTEAFF TGTGCCAGCATCTCTCAGGGGGCGGAGGGCACTGAAGCTTTCTTT
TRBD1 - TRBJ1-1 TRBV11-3 CASSRQGDTEAFF TGTGCCAGCAGCCGACAGGGGGACACTGAAGCTTTCTTT
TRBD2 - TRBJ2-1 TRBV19 CASSISPGLAGGSYNEQFF TGTGCCAGTAGTATCTCACCGGGACTAGCGGGAGGCTCCTACAATGAGCAGTTCTTC
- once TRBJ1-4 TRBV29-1 CSVEKSRGEKLFF TGCAGCGTTGAAAAAAGCAGGGGAGAAAAACTGTTTTTT
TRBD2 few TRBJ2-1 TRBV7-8 CASSLTTGTSSYEQFF TGTGCCAGCAGCTTAACTACTGGGACTAGTAGTTATGAGCAGTTCTTC
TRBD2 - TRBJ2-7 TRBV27 CASSLAGARYEQYF TGTGCCAGCAGTTTGGCGGGAGCGCGATACGAGCAGTACTTC
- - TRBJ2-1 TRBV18 CASSPPGRGNYNEQFF TGTGCCAGCTCACCACCGGGAAGGGGAAACTACAATGAGCAGTTCTTC
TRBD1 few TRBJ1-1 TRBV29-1 CSGTGQMNTEAFF TGCAGCGGGACGGGACAGATGAACACTGAAGCTTTCTTT
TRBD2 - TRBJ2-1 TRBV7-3 CASSSGTSGTEQFF TGTGCCAGCAGCTCAGGGACTAGCGGGACCGAGCAGTTCTTC
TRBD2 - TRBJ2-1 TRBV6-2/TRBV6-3 CASSLGLAGVNEQFF TGTGCCAGCAGCCTCGGACTAGCGGGAGTCAATGAGCAGTTCTTC
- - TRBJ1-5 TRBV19 CASSLRGGSNQPQHF TGTGCCAGTAGTTTGCGAGGGGGTAGCAATCAGCCCCAGCATTTT
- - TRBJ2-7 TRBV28 CASSSTGTPNYEQYF TGTGCCAGCAGTTCTACAGGCACGCCAAACTACGAGCAGTACTTC
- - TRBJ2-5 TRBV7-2 CASSFQGRETQYF TGTGCCAGCAGCTTTCAGGGTAGGGAGACCCAGTACTTC
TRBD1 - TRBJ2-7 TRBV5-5 CASSLVGGTGVYEQYF TGTGCCAGCAGCTTGGTTGGTGGGACAGGTGTCTACGAGCAGTACTTC
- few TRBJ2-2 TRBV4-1 CASSPIIRGTGELFF TGCGCCAGCAGCCCCATCATCCGAGGTACCGGGGAGCTGTTTTTT
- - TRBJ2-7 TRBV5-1 CASSLILLGGEQYF TGCGCCAGCAGCTTAATTTTATTAGGAGGAGAGCAGTACTTC
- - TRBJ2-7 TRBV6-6 CASLGGAYEQYF TGTGCCAGTTTGGGGGGAGCCTACGAGCAGTACTTC
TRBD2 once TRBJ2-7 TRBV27 CASSPAGTSGTYSYEQYF TGTGCCAGCAGTCCCGCCGGGACTAGCGGCACGTACTCCTACGAGCAGTACTTC
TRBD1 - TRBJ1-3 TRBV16 CARGDRGPNTIYF TGTGCCAGAGGAGACAGGGGGCCAAACACCATATATTTT
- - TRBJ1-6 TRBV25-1 CASSQTLNSPLHF TGTGCCAGCAGTCAGACTCTTAATTCACCCCTCCACTTT